This entry is about one TCR beta chain. Authors' data handling: Reference gene primer amplification gave nucleated cell count estimates. TCRdb's copy holds only in-frame clones and misses some; the assay was immunoSEQ multiplex PCR. V and J calls and clone size are as listed in that table; D and trimming were resolved from the DNA. The table lists about 210,000 clones, about four fifths of them singletons. Patients in Seattle were enrolled during active infection, then followed longitudinally. The record originates from a study of blood T cell repertoires in COVID-19. As for the study in general: Acute and convalescent COVID-19 specimens originated in the United States, Italy and Spain. Sources were T cells, B-cell-depleted T cells, or PBMCs; the material itself was cDNA or gDNA.

CDR3 size: 19 residues. Looked up from germline, CDR1 is SGHRS and CDR2 is YFSETQ. The V and J ends lost 5 bases and 1 base, in that order; junction bases with no gene match: 14. Sequenced sample: peripheral blood. The chain uses TRBV5-1 and TRBJ2-3, with 12 bases fitting TRBD2. This clonotype originated in a woman aged 80 or over with COVID-19, enrolled during active disease. For the CDR3, the DNA is TGCGCCAGCAGGACCCCCCTAGCGGGAGGGCCGGGGGGCACAGATACGCAGTATTTT. It yields the protein CASRTPLAGGPGGTDTQYF.